Given below is one TCR beta chain in context. No antigen is known for it. As defined, naive CD8 cells were CD45RO-negative and positively selected for CCR7, with terminally differentiated effector memory CD45RA+ cells excluded. The data were produced by immunoSEQ multiplex PCR, yet TCRdb's version contains in-frame clones alone and is incomplete. This table holds 500,000 to 700,000 clones, 85% to 95% found once. This sample stems from a study of shared clonotypes between healthy human individuals. Study context: The cohort comprised a couple of women and a few men. Their ages spanned 18 to 49 years. General observations from the study: The sole specimen, blood, was sampled, and tissue repertoires likely differ.

The specimen was naive CD8+ T cells sorted from blood. The clonotype comes from a woman in her twenties or thirties in good health.

This CDR3 is CASSRIAGDEQYF. The CDR3 bases are TGTGCCAGCAGTAGGATAGCGGGAGACGAGCAGTACTTC. The V and J genes are TRBV6-6 and TRBJ2-7, with 9 bases identical to TRBD2. CDR3 length: 13 residues. The germline V gene has CDR1 MNHNY and CDR2 SVGAGI (reference sequence). V dropped 5 bases and J dropped 5; count of bases not matched to a gene: 4.